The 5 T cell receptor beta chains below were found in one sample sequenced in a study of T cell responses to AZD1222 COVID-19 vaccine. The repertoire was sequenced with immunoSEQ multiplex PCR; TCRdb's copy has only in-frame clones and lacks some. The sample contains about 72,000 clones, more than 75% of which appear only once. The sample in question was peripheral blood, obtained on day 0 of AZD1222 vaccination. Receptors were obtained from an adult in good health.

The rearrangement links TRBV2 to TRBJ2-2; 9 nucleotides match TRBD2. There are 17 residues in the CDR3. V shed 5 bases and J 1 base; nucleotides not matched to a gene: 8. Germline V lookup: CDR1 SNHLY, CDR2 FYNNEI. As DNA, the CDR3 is TGTGCCAGCAGTTTATCCGGGACTAGCATGAACACCGGGGAGCTGTTTTTT. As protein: CASSLSGTSMNTGELFF.

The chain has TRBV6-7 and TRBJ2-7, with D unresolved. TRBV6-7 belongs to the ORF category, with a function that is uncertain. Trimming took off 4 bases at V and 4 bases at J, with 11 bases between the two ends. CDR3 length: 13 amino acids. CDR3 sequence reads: CASSWEFNYEQYF. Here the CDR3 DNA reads TGTGCCAGCAGTTGGGAATTTAATTACGAGCAGTACTTC.

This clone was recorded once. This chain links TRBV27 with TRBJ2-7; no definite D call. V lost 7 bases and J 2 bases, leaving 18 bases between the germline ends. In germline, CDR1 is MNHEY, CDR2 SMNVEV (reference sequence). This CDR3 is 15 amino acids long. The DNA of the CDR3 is TGTGCCAGCAAGCCTTGGCCAGGTCCACCCTACGAGCAGTACTTC. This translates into CASKPWPGPPYEQYF.

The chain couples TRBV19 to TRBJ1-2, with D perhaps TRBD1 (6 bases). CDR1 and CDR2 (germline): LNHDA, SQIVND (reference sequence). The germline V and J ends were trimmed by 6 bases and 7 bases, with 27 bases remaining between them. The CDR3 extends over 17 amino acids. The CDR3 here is CASSHIIDGGFLGGYTF. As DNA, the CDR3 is TGTGCCAGTAGCCACATTATAGATGGGGGCTTCCTGGGTGGCTACACCTTC.

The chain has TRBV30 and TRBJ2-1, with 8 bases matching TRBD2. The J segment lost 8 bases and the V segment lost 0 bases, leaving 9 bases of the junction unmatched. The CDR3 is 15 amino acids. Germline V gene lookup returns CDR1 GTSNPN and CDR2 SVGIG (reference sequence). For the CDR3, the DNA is TGTGCCTGGAGTGTAGGCCAGCGGGGGTTTGATGAGCAGTTCTTC. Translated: CAWSVGQRGFDEQFF. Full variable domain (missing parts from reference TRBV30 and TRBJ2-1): SQTIHQWPATLVQPVGSPLSLECTVEGTSNPNLYWYRQAAGRGLQLLFYSVGIGQISSEVPQNLSASRPQDRQFILSSKKLLLSDSGFYLCAWSVGQRGFDEQFFGPGTRLTVL.